This note documents a single T cell receptor beta chain sequence. Its antigen is still unknown. The data were obtained in a study of T cell responses to AZD1222 COVID-19 vaccine. On the study more broadly: Second-dose schedules of about 4 or about 12 weeks were combined. Broader study findings: Clonal diversity was possibly underestimated; the donors were predominantly white British and more often female. Reportedly, nearly half of unique spike TCRs recognized epitopes outside B.1.351/B.1.1.7 mutations. Spike-specific TCRs gained breadth and depth after people received two AZD1222 doses.

There are 15 residues in the CDR3. V was shortened by 7 bases and J by 6 bases, with 18 bases between the two germline ends. The germline V gene encodes CDR1 MDHEN and CDR2 SYDVKM. The repertoire was sequenced with immunoSEQ multiplex PCR; TCRdb's copy has only in-frame clones and lacks some. The sample has 98,000 or so clones, 70% to 90% seen once. Sequencing used peripheral blood, obtained on day 0 of AZD1222 vaccination. The clonotype comes from an adult in good health. The chain employs TRBV28 and TRBJ2-2, with a weak D call TRBD2 (6 bases). The CDR3 DNA is TGTGCCAGCACCCTAAGGGGAGGAGGTTCCGGGGAGCTGTTTTTT. Translating it yields CASTLRGGGSGELFF.